Presented here are 25 T cell receptor beta chains from one specimen sequenced in a study of OX40 agonist ivuxolimab in advanced cancers. Some clones are missing from TCRdb's copy, which holds only in-frame ones; the method was immunoSEQ multiplex PCR. Among roughly 51,000 clones, 70% to 90% were seen once, and the ten largest hold around 10%. This sample comprised CD4+ or CD8+ T cells sorted from blood, obtained in a trial of the OX40 agonist ivuxolimab. These receptors came from an adult with an advanced solid tumor such as melanoma, head and neck, liver or kidney cancer.

V and J are TRBV5-5 and TRBJ2-7; possible D gene TRBD1, 5 bases. The CDR3 covers 12 residues. Germline V lookup: CDR1 SGHKS, CDR2 YYEKEE (reference sequence). V lost 2 bases to trimming and J lost 4 bases, with 7 bases between them. This CDR3 is CASSFTGYEQYV. CDR3 nucleotide sequence: TGTGCCAGCAGCTTCACAGGTTACGAGCAGTACGTC.

The rearrangement links TRBV25-1 to TRBJ1-3; D not certain. Deletions cut 1 base from V and 4 bases from J, with 11 bases between. Germline CDR1 and CDR2: MGHDK and SYGVNS. CDR3 length: 15 residues. The CDR3 sequence is CASSEWVHSGNTIYF. The CDR3, as DNA: TGTGCCAGCAGTGAATGGGTTCATTCGGGAAACACCATATATTTT. The variable domain in full, completed from reference TRBV25-1 and TRBJ1-3, reads EADIYQTPRYLVIGTGKKITLECSQTMGHDKMYWYQQDPGMELHLIHYSYGVNSTEKGDLSSESTVSRIRTEHFPLTLESARPSHTSQYLCASSEWVHSGNTIYFGEGSWLTVV.

The CDR3 DNA follows: TGTGCCAGCGAATCCGGGACTAGCGGGAGCGATGAGCAGTTCTTC. It yields the protein CASESGTSGSDEQFF. The chain carries TRBV9 and TRBJ2-1, with 14 bases that match TRBD2. The V gene's germline CDR1 is SGDLS and CDR2 YYNGEE. This CDR3 contains 15 residues. V lost 7 bases and J lost 8; bases outside the gene matches: 8. Based on the CDR3 plus reference TRBV9 and TRBJ2-1, the full variable domain is DSGVTQTPKHLITATGQRVTLRCSPRSGDLSVYWYQQSLDQGLQFLIQYYNGEERAKGNILERFSAQQFPDLHSELNLSSLELGDSALYFCASESGTSGSDEQFFGPGTRLTVL.

J is TRBJ1-4 and V is TRBV28, with D tentatively TRBD1 (5 bases). This CDR3 comprises 13 residues. The germline V gene encodes CDR1 MDHEN and CDR2 SYDVKM. The ends were cut back, 7 bases at V and 7 bases at J, with 13 bases in the middle. CDR3 sequence: CASTTGRVEKLFF. The CDR3 region has the DNA TGTGCCAGCACGACGGGGCGAGTTGAAAAACTGTTTTTT.

The chain links TRBV7-9 to TRBJ1-4; D gene unclear. The CDR3 is 13 amino acids. V dropped 5 bases and J dropped 7 bases, with 11 bases sitting between them. The germline V gene has CDR1 SEHNR and CDR2 FQNEAQ (reference sequence). CDR3 nucleotides: TGTGCCAGCAGCAGCGAAGGGCCTGAAAAACTGTTTTTT. Translation: CASSSEGPEKLFF.

The chain recombines TRBV2 with TRBJ2-7; 16 bases fit TRBD2. In germline, CDR1 is SNHLY, CDR2 FYNNEI. CDR3 length: 17 residues. After removal of 7 bases from V and 2 bases from J, the junction contained 8 bases not matched to a gene. Here the CDR3 DNA reads TGTGCCAGCACCGGTTCCGGGACTAGCGGGAGGGCCTACGAGCAGTACTTC. Protein product: CASTGSGTSGRAYEQYF.

This clone was picked up one time. V and J are TRBV9 and TRBJ2-3; 7 bases fit TRBD1. Germline assignment: CDR1 SGDLS and CDR2 YYNGEE. The CDR3 length is 14 residues. V was pared by 4 bases and J by 2 bases, with 4 bases of the junction left unmatched. The CDR3 DNA follows: TGTGCCAGCAGCCCCCAGGGGGTCACAGATACGCAGTATTTT. Translation gives CASSPQGVTDTQYF.

The J gene is TRBJ2-1, the V gene TRBV5-5; the match to TRBD2 covers 10 bases. This CDR3 contains 16 residues. V was clipped by 0 bases and J by 8 bases; unmatched bases: 8. Germline lookup yields CDR1 SGHKS and CDR2 YYEKEE (reference sequence). The DNA of the CDR3 is TGTGCCAGCAGCTTGGCCGGTCTAGCGGGAGAACATGAGCAGTTCTTC. It is translated as CASSLAGLAGEHEQFF.

V gene TRBV11-2 combines with J gene TRBJ1-1, with D uncertain. Germline V gene data show CDR1 as SGHAT and CDR2 as FQNNGV. The V and J ends lost 4 bases and 2 bases respectively, with 17 bases between them. The CDR3 length is 16 residues. The CDR3 DNA is TGTGCCAGCAGCTACCCTAGGCCGGGAGGTAACACTGAAGCTTTCTTT. Translated, it gives CASSYPRPGGNTEAFF.

This chain connects TRBV20-1 to TRBJ2-5; D uncertain. The germline gives CDR1 DFQATT, CDR2 SNEGSKA (reference sequence). The CDR3 is made up of 11 amino acids. V was clipped by 4 bases and J by 5 bases, with 8 bases between them. DNA of the CDR3: TGCAGTGCTATGGACGAGGAGACCCAGTACTTC. Protein sequence: CSAMDEETQYF.

The chain carries TRBV6-4 and TRBJ1-1, with D hard to call. V lost 3 bases to trimming and J lost 4 bases, with 12 bases between them. There are 14 residues in the CDR3. The germline CDR1 and CDR2 sequences are MRHNA and SNTAGT. The CDR3: CASSERALATEAFF. The CDR3 coding sequence is TGTGCCAGCAGTGAAAGGGCGTTAGCCACTGAAGCTTTCTTT.

Concerning this clone: Other DNA sequences in the same sample also yield this CDR3. This chain uses TRBV28 with TRBJ1-1, with D perhaps TRBD1 (5 bases). The germline CDR1 and CDR2 sequences are MDHEN and SYDVKM. The CDR3 has 15 amino acids. Trimming took off 2 bases at V and 1 base at J, with 11 bases between the two ends. In DNA form, the CDR3 reads TGTGCCAGCAGTTTAGGCGGCAGGGCGAACACTGAAGCTTTCTTT. It specifies CASSLGGRANTEAFF.

V usage is TRBV7-8 and J usage is TRBJ2-7; D is unclear. Germline assignment: CDR1 SGHVS and CDR2 FQNEAQ. The CDR3 totals 15 residues. Deletions cut 2 bases from V and 2 bases from J, with 13 bases between. CDR3 in amino acids: CASSLLTDRAYEQYV. The CDR3 nucleotides read TGTGCCAGCAGCTTACTCACTGACCGGGCCTACGAGCAGTACGTC.

The chain combines TRBV29-1 with TRBJ1-2; 12 nucleotides align to TRBD1. The CDR3 consists of 17 residues. CDR1 is SQVTM, CDR2 ANQGSEA, per germline. V was pared by 4 bases and J by 0 bases, with 9 bases of the junction left unmatched. DNA of the CDR3: TGCAGCGTTGTTGTTCTGGGACAGGGGGCAGCTAACTATGGCTACACCTTC. It is translated as CSVVVLGQGAANYGYTF.

The J gene is TRBJ2-3, the V gene TRBV19; D gene ambiguous. This CDR3 has 15 amino acids. Germline V gene data show CDR1 as LNHDA and CDR2 as SQIVND (reference sequence). Trimming removed 2 bases at V and 4 bases at J, with 13 bases between. The CDR3 DNA follows: TGTGCCAGTAGTATATCGTCCATGGGGTCAGATACGCAGTATTTT. It codes for CASSISSMGSDTQYF.

V usage is TRBV29-1 and J usage is TRBJ1-2; D ambiguous. CDR1 and CDR2 (germline): SQVTM, ANQGSEA. V lost 3 bases, J lost 0 bases, and 5 bases lay in between. The length of the CDR3 is 12 residues. CDR3 sequence: CSVDRTNYGYTF. In DNA form, the CDR3 reads TGCAGCGTTGATAGAACTAACTATGGCTACACCTTC.

This rearrangement joins TRBV19 to TRBJ1-2; maybe TRBD1 (5 bases). The CDR3 spans 13 residues. Trimming stripped 10 bases from V and 4 bases from J, with 16 bases between. Germline V gives CDR1 LNHDA, CDR2 SQIVND (reference sequence). CDR3 loop: CATGDSPPYGYTF. The CDR3, as DNA: TGTGCCACCGGAGACAGCCCGCCCTATGGCTACACCTTC.

The V and J genes are TRBV27 and TRBJ1-2; D ambiguous. Germline CDR1 is MNHEY and CDR2 is SMNVEV (reference sequence). The CDR3 contains 13 residues. V shed 6 bases and J shed 7 bases, with 15 bases lying between them. The CDR3 reads CASSWTKGGGYTF. The CDR3, as DNA: TGTGCCAGCAGCTGGACGAAAGGTGGTGGCTACACCTTC.

The chain combines TRBV4-3 with TRBJ2-1; 7 bases align to TRBD2. CDR1 LGHNA and CDR2 YSLEER come from the germline V gene. The junction had 5 bases not matched to a gene; V was cut back by 1 base and J by 5 bases. The CDR3 is made up of 15 amino acids. The CDR3 nucleotides are TGCGCCAGCAGCCAAGGCACTAGCGTCGACAATGAGCAGTTCTTC. It yields the protein CASSQGTSVDNEQFF.

The chain recombines TRBV11-2 with TRBJ1-5; TRBD1 aligns across 8 bases. The CDR3 runs to 17 residues. V dropped 3 bases and J dropped 2; count of bases not matched to a gene: 9. Germline lookup yields CDR1 SGHAT and CDR2 FQNNGV. The CDR3 protein is CASSLTGEALGNQPQHF. The CDR3 DNA follows: TGTGCCAGCAGCTTGACAGGGGAGGCTCTAGGCAATCAGCCCCAGCATTTT.

The chain carries TRBV13 and TRBJ2-2, with 7 nucleotides matching TRBD1. Looked up from germline, CDR1 is PRHDT and CDR2 is FYEKMQ (reference sequence). V lost 5 bases and J lost 3; bases outside the gene matches: 9. This CDR3 spans 16 amino acids. For the CDR3, the DNA is TGTGCCAGCAGCGACAGACAGGGATCGTACACCGGGGAGCTGTTTTTT. Residues: CASSDRQGSYTGELFF.

This chain joins TRBV7-9 and TRBJ2-1; possibly TRBD2 for D (6 bases). The ends were cut back, 5 bases at V and 0 bases at J, with 14 bases in the middle. The germline V gene has CDR1 SEHNR and CDR2 FQNEAQ (reference sequence). This CDR3 region has 16 residues. CDR3 protein: CASSRSGLSSYNEQFF. CDR3 nucleotide sequence: TGTGCCAGCAGCCGTAGCGGACTAAGCTCCTACAATGAGCAGTTCTTC.

This clone was picked up a small number of times. The chain couples TRBV9 to TRBJ2-1; a possible D gene is TRBD2 (6 bases). The V gene's germline CDR1 is SGDLS and CDR2 YYNGEE. The CDR3 contains 15 residues. Trimming left V 0 bases short and J 1 base short, with 8 bases between. The CDR3 region is CASSVAEGSYNEQFF. CDR3 DNA sequence: TGTGCCAGCAGCGTAGCGGAGGGATCCTACAATGAGCAGTTCTTC.

This rearrangement joins TRBV4-1 to TRBJ2-2; D is ambiguous. CDR1 is MGHRA and CDR2 is YSYEKL in the germline V gene. Trimming removed 1 base at V and 3 bases at J, with 3 bases between. The CDR3 runs to 13 residues. CDR3 DNA: TGCGCCAGCAGCCAAGGGTACACCGGGGAGCTGTTTTTT. It yields the protein CASSQGYTGELFF.

V and J are TRBV10-2 and TRBJ1-2, with 11 bases aligning to TRBD1. V gave up 6 bases and J gave up 3 bases; unmatched junction bases: 6. The germline CDR1 and CDR2 sequences are WSHSY and SAAADI. This CDR3 region has 15 residues. CDR3 sequence: CASRDRGLFDYGYTF. The CDR3 coding sequence is TGCGCCAGCAGGGACAGGGGGCTCTTTGACTATGGCTACACCTTC.